These 17 T cell receptor beta chains came from one sample sequenced in a study of CXCR3-negative and CXCR3-positive naive CD8 T cells. General study points: Naive cells with CXCR3 showed TRB CDR3s that were more hydrophobic than those in CXCR3-negative naive cells.

The libraries of TRB cDNA were constructed through 5' RACE using UMI labels. TCRdb reanalyzed the 5' RACE reads, giving one entry per CDR3 protein sequence and no DNA. This listing includes more than 75,000 distinct CDR3 sequences. These receptors' antigens are unknown. The sequencing sample was made of naive CXCR3+ CD8+ T cells from blood. This sample's subset: CD45RO-CCR7+CD27+CD95- naive CD8+ T cells expressing CXCR3 (TNR3+). Receptors originate from a human donor in good health. Some clones in this sample may be carry-over from other donors' samples.

This chain links TRBV2 with TRBJ2-5; TCRdb calls TRBD1, which cannot be checked without DNA. The CDR3 is 14 amino acids. CDR1 is SNHLY, CDR2 FYNNEI, per germline. The CDR3 sequence is CASSERGAQETQYF.

V is TRBV4-1 and J is TRBJ1-5. CDR1 and CDR2 from the germline V gene are MGHRA and YSYEKL. The CDR3 runs 16 residues. CDR3: CASRQVWGQGNQPQHF.

The chain is built from TRBV12-3 or TRBV12-4 and TRBJ1-2; the TRBD1 assignment by TCRdb is unverifiable without DNA. There are 14 residues in the CDR3. CDR3 sequence: CASSSGTGTVGYTF.

The chain uses TRBV15 and TRBJ1-1. Germline V gene lookup returns CDR1 LNHNV and CDR2 YYDKDF (reference sequence). The CDR3 sequence is 14 residues long. The CDR3: CATSIYRGTTEAFF.

This chain uses TRBV13 with TRBJ1-2; checking the TCRdb D call of TRBD1 is not possible without DNA. The CDR3 contains 17 residues. CDR1 and CDR2 (germline): PRHDT, FYEKMQ (reference sequence). Here the CDR3 reads CASSLAIPPGSDYGYTF.

The chain's CDR3 is CASSQVGGGLTFANTGELFF. V gene TRBV3-1 combines with J gene TRBJ2-2; TCRdb's assignment of TRBD2 cannot be checked, as there is no DNA. This CDR3 region has 20 residues. Germline CDR1 LGHDT, CDR2 YNNKEL (reference sequence).

This rearrangement joins TRBV29-1 to TRBJ2-6; there is no DNA to check the TCRdb D call of TRBD1. From germline, CDR1 is SQVTM and CDR2 ANQGSEA. The CDR3 runs 17 residues. CDR3 loop: CSVEAQTGYGGANVLTF.

This chain links TRBV29-1 with TRBJ2-7; TCRdb reports TRBD2, a call that lacks DNA to check it against. This CDR3 comprises 13 residues. Per germline, CDR1 SQVTM and CDR2 ANQGSEA. The CDR3 region is CSVSGSYSYEQYF.

The chain recombines TRBV28 with TRBJ2-3; TCRdb names TRBD2, which stays unverified in the absence of DNA. The CDR3 runs 16 residues. CDR1 is MDHEN and CDR2 is SYDVKM in the germline V gene. The CDR3 reads CASSSASGGSTDTQYF.

J is TRBJ2-1 and V is TRBV28; TCRdb proposes TRBD1, but this gene call is untestable without DNA. This CDR3 has 14 residues. Germline V CDR1 and CDR2: MDHEN, SYDVKM. This CDR3 reads CASSLIGTLNEQFF.

This chain links TRBV28 with TRBJ2-5; TCRdb lists TRBD1, though no DNA is available to test this call. The germline V gene encodes CDR1 MDHEN and CDR2 SYDVKM. This CDR3 spans 14 amino acids. The CDR3 protein is CASAIQGYQETQYF.

The chain combines TRBV5-4 with TRBJ2-1; TCRdb outputs TRBD1, but without DNA this stays unchecked. Looked up from germline, CDR1 is SGHNT and CDR2 is YYREEE (reference sequence). The CDR3 runs 11 residues. The CDR3 is CASSGGHEQFF.

This chain links TRBV27 with TRBJ1-1; the TCRdb call, TRBD1, lacks DNA for checking. Germline V CDR1 and CDR2: MNHEY, SMNVEV (reference sequence). CDR3 length: 15 residues. The chain's CDR3 is CASSLLGGENTEAFF.

The rearrangement uses TRBV19 and TRBJ1-1; TCRdb's assignment of TRBD1 cannot be checked, as there is no DNA. This CDR3 region has 16 residues. Germline V gene data show CDR1 as LNHDA and CDR2 as SQIVND (reference sequence). CDR3 region: CASSETSGGADTEAFF.

The gene calls are TRBV18 and TRBJ2-3. This CDR3 has 13 residues. Germline CDR1 reads KGHSH; CDR2 reads LQKENI. This CDR3 is CASSLEKTDTQYF. The whole variable domain, remainder taken from reference TRBV18 and TRBJ2-3, is NAGVMQNPRHLVRRRGQEARLRCSPMKGHSHVYWYRQLPEEGLKFMVYLQKENIIDESGMPKERFSAEFPKEGPSILRIQQVVRGDSAAYFCASSLEKTDTQYFGPGTRLTVL.

This rearrangement joins TRBV21-1 to TRBJ2-5. TRBV21-1 is an annotated pseudogene. The CDR3 is 13 amino acids. Here the CDR3 reads CASSKPSSETQYF.

The chain joins TRBV20-1 to TRBJ1-1; the D gene TCRdb calls, TRBD1, cannot be checked with no DNA. Germline V gene lookup returns CDR1 DFQATT and CDR2 SNEGSKA (reference sequence). The length of the CDR3 is 12 residues. The chain's CDR3 is CSARDSGAEAFF.